A single sample gave rise to the 32 T cell receptor beta chains below, sequenced in a study of blood T cell repertoires in COVID-19. The table came from immunoSEQ multiplex PCR; TCRdb's copy has only in-frame clones and leaves some out. The table records 150,000 to 250,000 clones, roughly 77% of them present only once. The sample taken for sequencing was peripheral blood. The source is a woman aged 40 to 49 with COVID-19, enrolled during active disease.

The chain uses TRBV6-5 and TRBJ2-7; D ambiguous. This CDR3 contains 13 residues. The germline V and J ends were trimmed by 0 bases and 5 bases, with 8 bases remaining between them. Germline V gives CDR1 MNHEY, CDR2 SVGAGI. This CDR3 reads CASSYSPVHEQYF. Here the CDR3 DNA reads TGTGCCAGCAGTTACTCGCCGGTACACGAGCAGTACTTC.

V and J are TRBV7-8 and TRBJ1-1; 7 bases align to TRBD1. V dropped 2 bases and J dropped 5; count of bases not matched to a gene: 14. This CDR3 is built from 17 residues. Germline CDR1 and CDR2: SGHVS and FQNEAQ. This chain's CDR3 is CASSLRLGGAGGTEAFF. The CDR3 DNA follows: TGTGCCAGCAGCTTAAGGTTAGGGGGCGCCGGTGGAACTGAAGCTTTCTTT.

The V gene is TRBV5-4, the J gene TRBJ2-7, with 8 bases matching TRBD1. CDR1 SGHNT and CDR2 YYREEE come from the germline V gene (reference sequence). CDR3 length equals 15 residues. V gave up 1 base and J gave up 3 bases; unmatched junction bases: 6. In DNA, the CDR3 is TGTGCCAGCAGCTTGAATAGGGGGACAGGCTACGAGCAGTACTTC. Translated, it gives CASSLNRGTGYEQYF.

V is TRBV30 and J is TRBJ1-4; D gene uncertain. Germline loops: CDR1 GTSNPN, CDR2 SVGIG (reference sequence). This CDR3 comprises 12 residues. V lost 5 bases and J lost 7, with 11 bases in between. The CDR3 DNA is TGTGCCTGGGGAGTTAGAGGTGAAAAACTGTTTTTT. Translation: CAWGVRGEKLFF.

The chain combines TRBV6-4 with TRBJ1-2; D may be TRBD1 (5 bases). Trimming removed 6 bases from V and 8 bases from J, with 22 bases in between. Germline lookup yields CDR1 MRHNA and CDR2 SNTAGT. The CDR3 spans 15 residues. The CDR3 loop is CASSYNIGALGGYTF. Written as DNA, the CDR3 is TGTGCCAGCAGCTACAATATAGGGGCCCTAGGAGGCTACACCTTC.

For this clone: Other DNA sequences of this sample code for an identical CDR3. The V call is TRBV7-9, the J call TRBJ1-1; no clear D gene. Germline-derived CDR1 and CDR2 are SEHNR and FQNEAQ (reference sequence). Trimming took 4 bases from V and 8 from J, leaving 8 bases between them. CDR3 length: 11 amino acids. The CDR3, as DNA: TGTGCCAGCAGCTCTCGACTCGAAGCTTTCTTT. The encoded protein is CASSSRLEAFF.

The rearrangement joins TRBV9 to TRBJ2-2, with D possibly being TRBD1 (5 bases). V was clipped by 0 bases and J by 5 bases, with 5 bases between them. CDR1 is SGDLS, CDR2 YYNGEE, per germline. This CDR3 contains 13 residues. CDR3 bases: TGTGCCAGCAGCGTAGAGGGGACCGGGGAGCTGTTTTTT. Its protein product is CASSVEGTGELFF.

In its sample, this clone was seen a few times. The chain carries TRBV18 and TRBJ2-7; perhaps TRBD2 as D (6 bases). V shed 3 bases and J shed 2 bases, with 14 bases lying between them. Germline V gene lookup returns CDR1 KGHSH and CDR2 LQKENI. This CDR3 is 15 amino acids long. In DNA form, the CDR3 reads TGTGCCAGCTCACCGGAGGGAGGACCTACCTACGAGCAGTACTTC. This gives the protein CASSPEGGPTYEQYF.

This clone was detected once. This chain connects TRBV11-2 to TRBJ2-5; weak D call: TRBD1 (6 bases). Deletions cut 4 bases from V and 2 bases from J, with 17 bases between. Germline loops: CDR1 SGHAT, CDR2 FQNNGV. The CDR3 length is 16 residues. CDR3 residues: CASSSITGHGQETQYF. The CDR3 DNA reads TGTGCCAGCAGCTCAATTACGGGACACGGGCAAGAGACCCAGTACTTC.

V usage is TRBV3-1 (or the pseudogene TRBV3-2) and J usage is TRBJ2-1; D is uncertain. V was cut by 0 bases and J by 2 bases, with 8 bases left in between. Germline V gene sequence: CDR1 LGHDT, CDR2 YNNKEL (reference sequence). This CDR3 comprises 15 residues. The CDR3 is CASSQDLATYNEQFF. CDR3 in DNA: TGTGCCAGCAGCCAAGATTTAGCAACCTACAATGAGCAGTTCTTC.

This clone has only a few counts. The V call is TRBV2, the J call TRBJ1-6; 7 nucleotides match TRBD1. V dropped 5 bases and J dropped 6; count of bases not matched to a gene: 4. CDR1 and CDR2 from the germline V gene are SNHLY and FYNNEI. The CDR3 runs 14 residues. The CDR3 nucleotides are TGTGCCAGCAGTCCGACAGGGACTAATTCACCCCTCCACTTT. Protein: CASSPTGTNSPLHF.

The chain combines TRBV4-1 with TRBJ1-1; perhaps TRBD1 as D (6 bases). In germline, CDR1 is MGHRA, CDR2 YSYEKL. Trimming left V 6 bases short and J 4 bases short, with 15 bases between. The length of the CDR3 is 14 residues. CDR3 DNA: TGCGCCAGCAGACTACTACAGGGCCGCACTGAAGCTTTCTTT. As protein: CASRLLQGRTEAFF.

The V gene is TRBV3-1 (or the pseudogene TRBV3-2), the J gene TRBJ1-1; possibly TRBD1 for D (5 bases). V lost 0 bases, J lost 4 bases, and 9 bases lay in between. This CDR3 comprises 14 residues. The germline CDR1 and CDR2 sequences are LGHDT and YNNKEL (reference sequence). The CDR3 DNA reads TGTGCCAGCAGCCAAGAGGGGGGGGGCACTGAAGCTTTCTTT. This codes for CASSQEGGGTEAFF.

This chain connects TRBV7-2 to TRBJ1-2; 7 positions match TRBD1. J was trimmed by 3 bases and V by 6 bases; bases with no gene match: 4. Germline V gene lookup returns CDR1 SGHTA and CDR2 FQGNSA. CDR3 length: 13 residues. Here the CDR3 reads CASRMTGYYGYTF. CDR3 in DNA: TGTGCCAGCAGAATGACAGGGTACTATGGCTACACCTTC. The whole variable domain, remainder taken from reference TRBV7-2 and TRBJ1-2, is GAGVSQSPSNKVTEKGKDVELRCDPISGHTALYWYRQSLGQGLEFLIYFQGNSAPDKSGLPSDRFSAERTGGSVSTLTIQRTQQEDSAVYLCASRMTGYYGYTFGSGTRLTVV.

The rearrangement joins TRBV7-9 to TRBJ2-1, with unresolved D. This CDR3 is 17 amino acids long. The germline V gene has CDR1 SEHNR and CDR2 FQNEAQ (reference sequence). With 2 bases removed from V and 0 bases from J, the gap between germline ends came to 14 bases. In DNA, the CDR3 is TGTGCCAGCAGCTTATTAGGAGTCGCAATCTCCTACAATGAGCAGTTCTTC. Translating gives CASSLLGVAISYNEQFF.

Worth noting for this clone: A single base separates this from a much larger clone, so it may be a read error. The chain carries TRBV5-4 and TRBJ1-1; TRBD1 aligns across 8 bases. The CDR3 is 14 amino acids. CDR1 SGHNT and CDR2 YYREEE come from the germline V gene (reference sequence). The V and J ends lost 3 bases and 1 base, in that order; junction bases with no gene match: 2. The CDR3 spells CASSSQGGNTEAFF. Here the CDR3 DNA reads TGTGCCAGCAGCTCACAGGGGGGGAACACTGAAGCTTTCTTT.

The chain joins TRBV7-8 to TRBJ1-3, with 7 bases that match TRBD1. Germline CDR1 reads SGHVS; CDR2 reads FQNEAQ. This CDR3 region has 16 residues. Trimming at V came to 5 bases and at J to 4 bases, leaving 11 bases not matched to a gene. Written as DNA, the CDR3 is TGTGCCAGCAGCCTCCGACAGGGTTGGGGGGGAAACACCATATATTTT. This encodes CASSLRQGWGGNTIYF.

This clone has just a few counts. The chain employs TRBV7-2 and TRBJ2-7; 7 bases line up with TRBD2. Germline-derived CDR1 and CDR2 are SGHTA and FQGNSA. The CDR3 is 15 amino acids. With 2 bases clipped from V and 9 bases from J, the junction kept 13 bases outside the gene matches. DNA of the CDR3: TGTGCCAGCAGCTTAACTAAACTAGCGCGATCCGGGCAGTACTTC. Translated: CASSLTKLARSGQYF.

This rearrangement joins TRBV10-2 to TRBJ2-7; D is undetermined. This CDR3 comprises 13 residues. Per germline, CDR1 WSHSY and CDR2 SAAADI. V lost 0 bases to trimming and J lost 6 bases, with 9 bases between them. CDR3 in DNA: TGCGCCAGCAGTGAGTCCCTAGGTCGCGAGCAGTACTTC. It is translated as CASSESLGREQYF.

As concerns this clone: The same CDR3 is also encoded by other DNA sequences in this sample. This rearrangement joins TRBV6-5 to TRBJ2-1; TRBD2 agrees at 11 bases. This CDR3 spans 15 amino acids. V shed 6 bases and J 3 bases; nucleotides not matched to a gene: 4. Germline CDR1 is MNHEY and CDR2 is SVGAGI. The CDR3 reads CASSSGLAGYNEQFF. The CDR3 nucleotides are TGTGCCAGCAGCTCTGGACTAGCGGGCTACAATGAGCAGTTCTTC.

The CDR3 DNA is TGTGCCAGCAGACAACGACAGGGCAGCAATCAGCCCCAGCATTTT. Its translation is CASRQRQGSNQPQHF. The chain employs TRBV6-5 and TRBJ1-5, with 7 bases aligning to TRBD1. The germline gives CDR1 MNHEY, CDR2 SVGAGI. Trimming took 6 bases from V and 1 from J; bases not matched to a gene: 6. The CDR3 has 15 residues.

V and J are TRBV27 and TRBJ2-7; 11 bases are a match to TRBD1. This CDR3 region has 13 residues. The germline CDR1 and CDR2 sequences are MNHEY and SMNVEV (reference sequence). Losses at the gene ends were 9 bases for V and 4 bases for J; bases not matched to a gene: 5. The CDR3, as DNA: TGTGCCAGTCGACGGGACAGGGGGTACGAGCAGTACTTC. It is translated as CASRRDRGYEQYF.

The chain links TRBV2 to TRBJ1-6; 7 bases fit TRBD1. The CDR3 runs 14 residues. In germline, CDR1 is SNHLY, CDR2 FYNNEI. J gave up 8 bases and V 6 bases, and 7 bases lay outside the gene matches. As DNA, the CDR3 is TGTGCCAGCAGCCCCGGACAGGTTTATTCACCCCTCCACTTT. Its protein is CASSPGQVYSPLHF.

V is TRBV3-1 (or the pseudogene TRBV3-2) and J is TRBJ2-3, with no clear D. The germline V and J ends were trimmed by 4 bases and 1 base, with 9 bases remaining between them. CDR1 is LGHDT and CDR2 is YNNKEL in the germline V gene (reference sequence). This CDR3 is built from 14 residues. This CDR3 is CASSLSSGTDTQYF. The DNA of the CDR3 is TGTGCCAGCAGCCTATCTTCGGGCACAGATACGCAGTATTTT.

This clone has a count of ten or more. The chain couples TRBV7-3 to TRBJ2-3; tentative D call: TRBD1 (6 bases). This CDR3 has 14 amino acids. Trimming cost V 6 bases and J 4 bases, with 14 bases left between them. Germline CDR1 is SGHTA and CDR2 is FQGTGA. This chain's CDR3 is CASRGHPYPDTQYF. DNA of the CDR3: TGTGCCAGCAGGGGACACCCTTACCCAGATACGCAGTATTTT.

This chain joins TRBV3-1 (or the pseudogene TRBV3-2) and TRBJ2-5; D perhaps matches TRBD2 (7 bases). Germline V CDR1 and CDR2: LGHDT, YNNKEL (reference sequence). Trimming removed 3 bases from V and 5 bases from J, with 10 bases in between. CDR3 length equals 13 residues. The CDR3 coding sequence is TGTGCCAGCAGCCACAGGGGAGGGGAGACCCAGTACTTC. Protein: CASSHRGGETQYF.

V gene TRBV12-3 or TRBV12-4 combines with J gene TRBJ2-1; TRBD2 agrees at 10 bases. The V segment lost 6 bases and the J segment 6 bases; nucleotides outside the gene matches: 2. CDR3 length equals 13 residues. CDR3 coding DNA: TGTGCCAGCAGGTCTAGCGGGAGCAATGAGCAGTTCTTC. Its protein is CASRSSGSNEQFF.

The chain recombines TRBV4-2 with TRBJ2-5, with 10 bases lining up with TRBD2. Unmatched junction bases numbered 3, after V lost 1 base and J lost 1 base. CDR1 and CDR2 (germline): LGHNA, YNFKEQ. The CDR3 runs 16 residues. For the CDR3, the DNA is TGTGCCAGCAGCCAAGTTCGGACTAGCGGCCAAGAGACCCAGTACTTC. Translated: CASSQVRTSGQETQYF.

The rearrangement joins TRBV5-1 to TRBJ2-1, with 12 bases lining up with TRBD1. Germline V gene sequence: CDR1 SGHRS, CDR2 YFSETQ. The CDR3 has 15 residues. With V trimmed by 3 bases and J by 9 bases, 7 bases remained unmatched. The CDR3 sequence: CASSSGQGAVGEQFF. Written as DNA, the CDR3 is TGCGCCAGCAGCTCGGGACAGGGGGCAGTAGGTGAGCAGTTCTTC.

The chain recombines TRBV5-1 with TRBJ2-5; the match to TRBD2 covers 10 bases. Germline lookup yields CDR1 SGHRS and CDR2 YFSETQ. The CDR3 covers 13 residues. The ends lost 6 bases at V and 3 bases at J; junction bases unmatched: 2. The CDR3 DNA follows: TGCGCCAGCAACCTAGCGGGGGAAGAGACCCAGTACTTC. Translating gives CASNLAGEETQYF.

The chain carries TRBV7-7 and TRBJ2-5; 15 bases map to TRBD2. The V gene end was trimmed by 5 bases and the J gene end by 5 bases; junction bases not matched to a gene: 9. The CDR3 has 17 residues. The V gene's germline CDR1 is SSHAT and CDR2 FNYEAQ (reference sequence). CDR3 sequence: CASSLGWTSGGVETQYF. The CDR3 DNA reads TGTGCCAGCAGCCTAGGATGGACTAGCGGGGGGGTGGAGACCCAGTACTTC.

V gene TRBV19 combines with J gene TRBJ1-5; TRBD1 agrees at 11 bases. The CDR3 contains 14 residues. Germline V gene sequence: CDR1 LNHDA, CDR2 SQIVND (reference sequence). V shed 7 bases and J 6 bases; nucleotides not matched to a gene: 5. The CDR3 bases are TGTGCCAGTACCGGGACAGGGGGTACTCAGCCCCAGCATTTT. This gives the protein CASTGTGGTQPQHF. Filled out from reference TRBV19 and TRBJ1-5, the complete variable domain reads DGGITQSPKYLFRKEGQNVTLSCEQNLNHDAMYWYRQDPGQGLRLIYYSQIVNDFQKGDIAEGYSVSREKKESFPLTVTSAQKNPTAFYLCASTGTGGTQPQHFGDGTRLSIL.